This TCR beta chain came from a study of T cell repertoires in cytomegalovirus infection. Study in general: Newly reported HLA-C-restricted and thoroughly characterized HLA-B-restricted CMV epitopes were employed. Both a matching HLA type and CMV infection were indicated by public TCR beta signatures. Findings and caveats of the study: HLA-C-restricted CMV clonotypes gave the most frequent clonotype in two of eight donors. Carriers of CMV plus the relevant HLA were identified by cumulative public TCR beta family frequency.

TCRdb redid the calling of the reads with MiXCR, one entry per CDR3 protein. The sample carries some 350,000 distinct CDR3 sequences, almost 30% recorded once. To note about this clonotype: As yet, its antigen is unknown.

V gave up 4 bases and J gave up 2 bases; unmatched junction bases: 6. The CDR3 length is 17 residues. The rearrangement joins TRBV12-3 or TRBV12-4 to TRBJ2-6; 9 bases are shared with TRBD1. The TCR originated in a human donor in good health (CMV status not recorded). Some clones in this sample may be carry-over from other donors' samples. The material sequenced was cultured PBMCs, taken from culture after CMV antigen stimulation. The CDR3 loop is CASSSWTGDPGANVLTF. In DNA, the CDR3 is TGTGCCAGCAGTTCCTGGACAGGGGACCCTGGGGCCAACGTCCTGACTTTC.